This T cell receptor (beta chain) was captured by sequencing in a study of regulatory T cells in long-lasting Graves disease. Arm-PCR with iRepertoire HTBI primers amplified the CDR3 regions for these TCR beta libraries. TCRdb called the multiplex PCR reads again in MiXCR, with one record for every CDR3 protein. Of approximately 390,000 distinct CDR3 sequences listed, around 16% are singletons. This clonotype was seen many times. The CDR3 runs to 15 residues. The ends were cut back, 3 bases at V and 1 base at J, with 15 bases in the middle. Per the germline V gene, CDR1 is GTSNPN and CDR2 is SVGIG (reference sequence). Time point defined: newly diagnosed GD, antithyroid drugs for less than 3 months. PBMC RNA served as the TCR library source. The same data also went into a second study, on T cells in Graves' hyperthyroidism and ophthalmopathy.

This sequence was found in a woman aged 18-30 years with Graves disease. The chain has TRBV30 and TRBJ1-1, with D unclear. The sample in question was peripheral blood mononuclear cells (PBMCs), obtained at new diagnosis, from a patient treated with antithyroid drugs. The CDR3 DNA sequence: TGTGCCTGGAGCTACGGCCTAGCATCGAACACTGAAGCTTTCTTT. Translation: CAWSYGLASNTEAFF.